This T cell receptor (beta chain) was obtained from a study of shared clonotypes between healthy human individuals. Study information: There were three CD4 naive, three CD4 memory, two CD8 naive and one CD8 memory plates per donor.

The method was immunoSEQ multiplex PCR; TCRdb's version includes in-frame clones alone and lacks a portion of them. The profile shows over a million clones, around 97% of them singletons. Notes on the study in general: On the whole, naive subsets had larger estimated richness than memory subsets had.

Concerning this clone itself: Its specificity is not known.

V was pared by 5 bases and J by 2 bases, with 7 bases of the junction left unmatched. CDR1 is MDHEN, CDR2 SYDVKM, per germline. The CDR3 has 15 residues. The chain links TRBV28 to TRBJ2-7; 9 bases line up with TRBD2. The origin of this receptor is a young man in good health. Sequenced sample: naive CD4+ T cells sorted from blood. Subset: CD45RA+ positively selected. The CDR3: CASSRAGGGTYEQYF. The CDR3 bases are TGTGCCAGCAGTCGAGCGGGAGGAGGGACCTACGAGCAGTACTTC.